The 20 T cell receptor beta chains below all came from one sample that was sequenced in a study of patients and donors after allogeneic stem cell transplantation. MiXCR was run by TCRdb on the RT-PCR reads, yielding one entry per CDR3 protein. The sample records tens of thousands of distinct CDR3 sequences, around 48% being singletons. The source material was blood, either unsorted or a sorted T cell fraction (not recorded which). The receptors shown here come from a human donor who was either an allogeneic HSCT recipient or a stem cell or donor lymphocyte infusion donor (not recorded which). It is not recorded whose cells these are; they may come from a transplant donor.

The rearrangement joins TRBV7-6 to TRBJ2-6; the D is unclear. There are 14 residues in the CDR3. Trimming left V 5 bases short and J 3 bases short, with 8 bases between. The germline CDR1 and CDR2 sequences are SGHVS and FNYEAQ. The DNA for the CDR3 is TGTGCCAGCAGCACGACTCATGGGGCCAACGTCCTGACTTTC. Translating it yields CASSTTHGANVLTF.

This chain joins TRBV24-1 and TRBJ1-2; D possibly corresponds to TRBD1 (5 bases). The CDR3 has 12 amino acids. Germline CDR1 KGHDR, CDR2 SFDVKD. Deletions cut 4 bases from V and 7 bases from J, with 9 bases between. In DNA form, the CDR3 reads TGTGCCACCAGTGAGGGACTCTCTGGCTACACCTTC. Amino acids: CATSEGLSGYTF.

DNA of the CDR3: TGCAGCGTTAAGGGCTACACCGGGGAGCTGTTTTTT. Protein product: CSVKGYTGELFF. The V gene is TRBV29-1, the J gene TRBJ2-2, with D uncertain. The V end was cut by 5 bases, the J end by 3 bases, with 7 bases between. This CDR3 has 12 residues. CDR1 SQVTM and CDR2 ANQGSEA come from the germline V gene.

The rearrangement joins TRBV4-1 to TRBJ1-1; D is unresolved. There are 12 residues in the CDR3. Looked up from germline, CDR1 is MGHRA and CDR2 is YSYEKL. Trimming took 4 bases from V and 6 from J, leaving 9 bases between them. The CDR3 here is CASSPGLPEAFF. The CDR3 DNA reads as TGCGCCAGCAGCCCGGGTCTACCTGAAGCTTTCTTT.

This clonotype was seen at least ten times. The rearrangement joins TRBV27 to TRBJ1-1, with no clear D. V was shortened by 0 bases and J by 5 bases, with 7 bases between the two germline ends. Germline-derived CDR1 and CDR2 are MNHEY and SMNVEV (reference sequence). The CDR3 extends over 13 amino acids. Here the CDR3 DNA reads TGTGCCAGCAGTTTATCCCGTTGGACTGAAGCTTTCTTT. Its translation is CASSLSRWTEAFF.

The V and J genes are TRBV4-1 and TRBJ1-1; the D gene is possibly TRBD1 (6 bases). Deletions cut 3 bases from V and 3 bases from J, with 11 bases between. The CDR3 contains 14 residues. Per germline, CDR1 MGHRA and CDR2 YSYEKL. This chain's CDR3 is CASSQIQGYTEAFF. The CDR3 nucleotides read TGCGCCAGCAGCCAGATCCAGGGGTACACTGAAGCTTTCTTT.

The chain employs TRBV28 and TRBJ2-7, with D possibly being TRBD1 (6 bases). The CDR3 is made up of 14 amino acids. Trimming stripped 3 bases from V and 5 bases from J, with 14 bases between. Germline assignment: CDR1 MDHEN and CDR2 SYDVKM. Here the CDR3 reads CASSFTGRVDEQYF. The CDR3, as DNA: TGTGCCAGCAGTTTCACAGGGCGGGTCGACGAGCAGTACTTC.

The CDR3 bases are TGCAGCGTTGAAGATCCGGAAGCTGAAGCTTTCTTT. Its protein product is CSVEDPEAEAFF. This chain uses TRBV29-1 with TRBJ1-1; D not certain. This CDR3 contains 12 residues. V was trimmed by 0 bases and J by 6 bases, leaving 8 bases between them. From germline, CDR1 is SQVTM and CDR2 ANQGSEA. Supplemented by reference TRBV29-1 and TRBJ1-1, the full variable domain reads SAVISQKPSRDICQRGTSLTIQCQVDSQVTMMFWYRQQPGQSLTLIATANQGSEATYESGFVIDKFPISRPNLTFSTLTVSNMSPEDSSIYLCSVEDPEAEAFFGQGTRLTVV.

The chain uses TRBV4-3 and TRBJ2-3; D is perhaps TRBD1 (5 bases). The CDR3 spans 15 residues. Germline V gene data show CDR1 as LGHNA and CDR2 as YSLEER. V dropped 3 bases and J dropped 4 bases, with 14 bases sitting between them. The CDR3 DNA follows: TGCGCCAGCAGCCACGTCGGACAAGGAGCAGATACGCAGTATTTT. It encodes CASSHVGQGADTQYF.

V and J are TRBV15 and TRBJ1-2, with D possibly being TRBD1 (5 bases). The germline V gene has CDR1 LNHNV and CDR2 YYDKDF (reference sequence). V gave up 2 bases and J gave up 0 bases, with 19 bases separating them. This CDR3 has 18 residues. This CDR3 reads CATSRYLRGKLSNYGYTF. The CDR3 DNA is TGTGCCACCAGCAGATACCTCCGGGGCAAGCTCTCTAACTATGGCTACACCTTC.

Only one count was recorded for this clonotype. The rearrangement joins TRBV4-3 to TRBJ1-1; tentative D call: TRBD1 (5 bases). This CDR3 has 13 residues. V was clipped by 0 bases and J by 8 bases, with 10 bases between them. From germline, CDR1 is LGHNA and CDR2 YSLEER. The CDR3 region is CASSQDLRDEAFF. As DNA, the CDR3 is TGCGCCAGCAGCCAAGATCTCCGGGACGAAGCTTTCTTT.

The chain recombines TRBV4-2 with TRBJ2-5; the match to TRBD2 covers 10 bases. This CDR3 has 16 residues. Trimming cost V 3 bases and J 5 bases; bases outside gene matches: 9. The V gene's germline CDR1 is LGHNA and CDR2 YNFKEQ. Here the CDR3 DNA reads TGTGCCAGCAGCCATGAAAGCGGGAGGGCCATTGAGACCCAGTACTTC. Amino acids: CASSHESGRAIETQYF.

The CDR3, as DNA: TGCGCCAGCAGCTTGTCTAGGGATTCCTACGAGCAGTACTTC. Amino acids: CASSLSRDSYEQYF. The chain links TRBV5-1 to TRBJ2-7; D not certain. The CDR3 has 14 residues. Germline CDR1 SGHRS, CDR2 YFSETQ. The V end lost 1 base, the J end lost 1 base, and 9 bases lay between the germline ends.

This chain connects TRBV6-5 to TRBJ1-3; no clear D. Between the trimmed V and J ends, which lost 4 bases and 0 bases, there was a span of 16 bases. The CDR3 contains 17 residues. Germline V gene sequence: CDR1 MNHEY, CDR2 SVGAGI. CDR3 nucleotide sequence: TGTGCCAGCAGTTCGGACCTGGAGAGAAGCTCTGGAAACACCATATATTTT. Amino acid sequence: CASSSDLERSSGNTIYF.

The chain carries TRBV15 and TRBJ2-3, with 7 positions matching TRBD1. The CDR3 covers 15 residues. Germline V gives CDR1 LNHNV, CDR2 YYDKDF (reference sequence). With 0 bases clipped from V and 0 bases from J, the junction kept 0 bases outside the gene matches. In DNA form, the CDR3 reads TGTGCCACCAGCAGAGAGGACAGGAGCACAGATACGCAGTATTTT. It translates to CATSREDRSTDTQYF.

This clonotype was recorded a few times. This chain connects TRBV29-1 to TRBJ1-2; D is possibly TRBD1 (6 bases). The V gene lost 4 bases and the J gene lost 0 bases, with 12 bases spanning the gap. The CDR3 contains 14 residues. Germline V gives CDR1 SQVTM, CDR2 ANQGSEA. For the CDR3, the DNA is TGCAGCGTTGGCCCACGACAGGCTAACTATGGCTACACCTTC. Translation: CSVGPRQANYGYTF.

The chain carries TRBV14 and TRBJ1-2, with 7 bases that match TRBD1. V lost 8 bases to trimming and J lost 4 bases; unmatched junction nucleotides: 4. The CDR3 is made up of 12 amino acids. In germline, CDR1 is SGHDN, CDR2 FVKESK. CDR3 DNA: TGTGCCAGCTCGACAGGGTTCTATGGCTACACCTTC. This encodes CASSTGFYGYTF.

Written as DNA, the CDR3 is TGTGCCAGCAGCCAGTACAGGGCCAACTTAGCCAATTCACCCCTCCACTTT. Amino acids: CASSQYRANLANSPLHF. The V gene is TRBV3-1, the J gene TRBJ1-6, with a weak D call TRBD1 (6 bases). V was clipped by 3 bases and J by 7 bases, with 19 bases between them. This CDR3 is built from 17 residues. The germline V gene encodes CDR1 LGHDT and CDR2 YNNKEL (reference sequence).

CDR3 sequence: CASSQENWGSALKAFF. CDR3 bases: TGTGCCAGCAGCCAAGAGAACTGGGGGAGTGCACTGAAAGCTTTCTTT. J is TRBJ1-1 and V is TRBV14; a possible D gene is TRBD1 (5 bases). The CDR3 contains 16 residues. Germline V gene data show CDR1 as SGHDN and CDR2 as FVKESK. Trimming removed 0 bases at V and 9 bases at J, with 20 bases between.

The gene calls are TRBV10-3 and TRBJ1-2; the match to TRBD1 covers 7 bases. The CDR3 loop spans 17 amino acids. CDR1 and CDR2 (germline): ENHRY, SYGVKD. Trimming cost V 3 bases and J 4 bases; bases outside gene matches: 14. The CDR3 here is CAISDPPTGVTSYGYTF. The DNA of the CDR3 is TGTGCCATCAGTGACCCTCCAACAGGGGTAACGAGCTATGGCTACACCTTC.